The present T cell receptor beta chain was sequenced within a study of blood T cell repertoires in COVID-19. On the study more broadly: From the United States, Italy and Spain came samples of acute and convalescent COVID-19. Sources were T cells, B-cell-depleted T cells, or PBMCs; the material itself was cDNA or gDNA.

Assay used: immunoSEQ multiplex PCR; TCRdb lists only in-frame clones, some missing. The sample contains about 150,000 clones, roughly 80% of which appear only once. Sequenced sample: peripheral blood. The TCR was taken from a man aged 60 to 69 who had recovered from COVID-19.

As DNA, the CDR3 is TGTGCCAGCTCACCCCCGGGACAGGCAATTTTGATGAACACTGAAGCTTTCTTT. Protein sequence: CASSPPGQAILMNTEAFF. This sequence joins TRBV18 and TRBJ1-1; 8 positions match TRBD1. Germline loops: CDR1 KGHSH, CDR2 LQKENI. The CDR3 sequence is 18 residues long. V shed 3 bases and J 0 bases; nucleotides not matched to a gene: 12.